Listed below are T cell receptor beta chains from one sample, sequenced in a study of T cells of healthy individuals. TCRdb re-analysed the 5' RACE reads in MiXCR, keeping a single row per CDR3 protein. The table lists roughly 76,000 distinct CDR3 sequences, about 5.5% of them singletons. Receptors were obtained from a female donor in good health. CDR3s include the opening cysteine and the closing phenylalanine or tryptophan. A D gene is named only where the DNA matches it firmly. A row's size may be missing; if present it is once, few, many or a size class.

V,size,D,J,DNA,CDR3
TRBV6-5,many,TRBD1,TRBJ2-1,TGTGCCAGCAGTTTAAAAGGGGGCGAGAATGAGCAGTTCTTC,CASSLKGGENEQFF
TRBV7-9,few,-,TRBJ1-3,TGTGCCGGCTCCTGGGCGGGGGGAAACACCATATATTTT,CAGSWAGGNTIYF
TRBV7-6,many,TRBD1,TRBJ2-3,TGTGCCAGCAGCTTAGCGGCTTTGGTCTTAGGACAGGACACAGATACGCAGTATTTT,CASSLAALVLGQDTDTQYF
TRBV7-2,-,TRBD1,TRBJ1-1,TGTGCCAGCAGCTGGGACAGGGACGGGGCTTTCTTT,CASSWDRDGAFF
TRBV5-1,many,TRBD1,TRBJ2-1,TGCGCCAGCAGCTACCGGACAGGGACGCATAATGAGCAGTTCTTC,CASSYRTGTHNEQFF
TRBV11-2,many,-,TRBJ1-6,TGTGCCAGCAGCCTTGATCGGGAAGCAAATTCACCCCTCCACTTT,CASSLDREANSPLHF
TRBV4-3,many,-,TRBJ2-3,TGCGCCAGCAGCCAAGAATGGACGAGCACAGATACGCAGTATTTT,CASSQEWTSTDTQYF
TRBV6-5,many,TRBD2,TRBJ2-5,TGTGCCAGCAGTTACTCGACTAGCGGGAGGGCCGATGAGACCCAGTACTTC,CASSYSTSGRADETQYF
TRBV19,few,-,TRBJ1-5,TGTGCCAGTAGTATACGGAACAATCAGCCCCAGCATTTT,CASSIRNNQPQHF
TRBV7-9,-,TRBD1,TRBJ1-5,TGTGCCAGCGCCCCCTCAGTGGGACAGGGGGCCCATCAGCCCCAGCATTTT,CASAPSVGQGAHQPQHF
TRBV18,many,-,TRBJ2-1,TGTGCCAGCTCACCCGGGCTGGCCGCGTACAATGAGCAGTTCTTC,CASSPGLAAYNEQFF
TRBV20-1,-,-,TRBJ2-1,TGCAGTGCTAGAGGCGGTTTATACAATGAGCAGTTCTTC,CSARGGLYNEQFF
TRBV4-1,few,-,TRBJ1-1,TGCGCCAGCAGCCAAGAGCGGAGGAAGGGGTTGACTGAAGCTTTCTTT,CASSQERRKGLTEAFF
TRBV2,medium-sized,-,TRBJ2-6,TGTGCCAGCAGTCCTCAACAGGGATCTGGGGCCAACGTCCTGACTTTC,CASSPQQGSGANVLTF
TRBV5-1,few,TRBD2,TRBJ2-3,TGCGCCAGCAGCTTTGGCGGGAGGGGAGATACGCAGTATTTT,CASSFGGRGDTQYF
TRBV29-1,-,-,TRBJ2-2,TGCAGCGTTGTAAAGAACACCGGGGAGCTGTTTTTT,CSVVKNTGELFF
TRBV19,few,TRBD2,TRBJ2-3,TGTGCCAGTAGTATCTTTAAATCGCCGGGACTAGCGAGGGATACGCAGTATTTT,CASSIFKSPGLARDTQYF